The subject of this entry is one TCR beta chain. The data are from a study of control samples from healthy donors and cancer patients. The method was immunoSEQ multiplex PCR; TCRdb's version includes in-frame clones alone and lacks a portion of them. This table holds 96,000 or so clones, 93% found once. V lost 0 bases to trimming and J lost 1 base, with 14 bases between them. Germline V lookup: CDR1 SGDLS, CDR2 YYNGEE. The CDR3 contains 16 residues. The material sequenced was blood. The V and J genes are TRBV9 and TRBJ2-7, with D unresolved. The origin of this receptor is a man younger than 35 in good health. CDR3 loop: CASSVGTALSSYEQYF. The CDR3 nucleotides are TGTGCCAGCAGCGTAGGTACAGCTCTTTCGTCCTACGAGCAGTACTTC.